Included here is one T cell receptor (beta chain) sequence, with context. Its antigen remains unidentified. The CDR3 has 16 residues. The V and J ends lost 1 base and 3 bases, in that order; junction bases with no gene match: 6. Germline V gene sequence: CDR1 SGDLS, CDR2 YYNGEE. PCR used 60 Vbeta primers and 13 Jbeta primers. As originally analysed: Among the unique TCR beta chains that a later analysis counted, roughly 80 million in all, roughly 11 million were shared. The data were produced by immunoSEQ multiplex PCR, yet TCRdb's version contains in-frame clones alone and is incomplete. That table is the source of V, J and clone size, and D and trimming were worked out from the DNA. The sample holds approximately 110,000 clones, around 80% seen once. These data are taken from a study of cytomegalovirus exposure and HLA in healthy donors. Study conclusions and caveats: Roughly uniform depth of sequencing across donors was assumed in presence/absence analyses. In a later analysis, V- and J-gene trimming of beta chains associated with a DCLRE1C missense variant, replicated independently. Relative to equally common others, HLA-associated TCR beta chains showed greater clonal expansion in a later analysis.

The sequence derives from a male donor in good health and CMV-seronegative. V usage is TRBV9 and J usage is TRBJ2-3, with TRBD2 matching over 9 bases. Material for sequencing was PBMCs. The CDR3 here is CASSVQSGRSTDTQYF. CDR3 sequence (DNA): TGTGCCAGCAGCGTACAAAGCGGGAGGAGTACAGATACGCAGTATTTT. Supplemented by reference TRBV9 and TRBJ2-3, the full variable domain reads DSGVTQTPKHLITATGQRVTLRCSPRSGDLSVYWYQQSLDQGLQFLIQYYNGEERAKGNILERFSAQQFPDLHSELNLSSLELGDSALYFCASSVQSGRSTDTQYFGPGTRLTVL.